This T cell receptor (beta chain) emerged from a study of OX40 agonist ivuxolimab in advanced cancers. Patients with a history of autoimmune disease or on systemic immunosuppression were excluded. V gave up 2 bases and J gave up 2 bases, with 6 bases separating them. Per the germline V gene, CDR1 is MNHEY and CDR2 is SVGAGI. The CDR3 length is 13 residues. TCRdb's copy holds only in-frame clones and misses some; the assay was immunoSEQ multiplex PCR. The data contain 50,000 to 70,000 clones, 84% of them singletons. The receptor comes from an adult with an advanced solid tumor such as melanoma, head and neck, liver or kidney cancer. The rearrangement uses TRBV6-5 and TRBJ2-5; D ambiguous. The material sequenced was CD4+ or CD8+ T cells sorted from blood, taken in a trial of the OX40 agonist ivuxolimab. The CDR3 region is CASSYTLQETQYF. CDR3 coding DNA: TGTGCCAGCAGTTACACCTTACAAGAGACCCAGTACTTC.